This TCR beta chain came from a study of blood T cell repertoires in COVID-19. Overall study: The study drew acute and convalescent COVID-19 samples from the United States, Italy and Spain.

Measured with immunoSEQ multiplex PCR; TCRdb has only the in-frame clones, and not every one. There are 300,000 to 350,000 clones in the sample; 75% to 95% occur only once, and nearly 7% lies in the top ten. The CDR3 length is 16 residues. Deletions cut 3 bases from V and 0 bases from J, with 14 bases between. Germline V gene lookup returns CDR1 SGHAT and CDR2 FQNNGV. The TCR comes from a woman aged 25 to 45 with COVID-19, enrolled during active disease. Material: peripheral blood. This chain connects TRBV11-2 to TRBJ1-1, with D perhaps TRBD1 (5 bases). CDR3 DNA sequence: TGTGCCAGCAGCTTTCCAGAAGGGGTTCTGAACACTGAAGCTTTCTTT. Translated: CASSFPEGVLNTEAFF.